A selection of T cell receptor beta chains follows, all from one sample in a study of cytomegalovirus exposure and HLA in healthy donors. Sequencing used immunoSEQ multiplex PCR; TCRdb keeps in-frame clones, though not all of them. The profile shows fewer than 70,000 clones, around 66% of them singletons. Sequencing input: PBMCs. The receptors here all came from a male donor in good health and CMV-seropositive. The CDR3 runs from the conserved cysteine through the conserved F or W. D genes are given only for firm matches. Clone sizes are given selectively: once, few, many, or a class where the clone is expanded.

J,size,D,V,CDR3,DNA
TRBJ1-6,.,.,TRBV5-5,CASSLRGASYNSPLHF,TGTGCCAGCAGCTTGCGGGGGGCCTCCTATAATTCACCCCTCCACTTT
TRBJ2-4,.,TRBD1,TRBV7-9,CASSPRWDSKNIQYF,TGTGCCAGCAGCCCACGTTGGGACAGCAAAAACATTCAGTACTTC
TRBJ2-5,.,.,TRBV6-5,CASSSQGSRREQYF,TGTGCCAGCAGTTCCCAAGGAAGCAGAAGGGAGCAGTACTTC
TRBJ2-5,.,TRBD1,TRBV19,CASSIGVDRGETQYF,TGTGCCAGTAGTATAGGAGTCGACAGGGGGGAGACCCAGTACTTC
TRBJ1-2,.,.,TRBV7-2,CASSPAPTGSNYGYTF,TGTGCCAGCAGTCCGGCCCCCACAGGGAGTAACTATGGCTACACCTTC
TRBJ2-2,.,.,TRBV7-2,CASTSSRLRHTGELFF,TGTGCCAGCACCTCTAGCCGACTGCGCCACACCGGGGAGCTGTTTTTT
TRBJ2-6,once,.,TRBV27,CASSSTGFRSGANVLTF,TGTGCCAGCAGCTCGACAGGATTCCGGTCTGGGGCCAACGTCCTGACTTTC
TRBJ1-2,.,TRBD1,TRBV5-1,CASSRGTGRTNYGYTF,TGCGCCAGCAGCCGGGGGACAGGGCGTACTAACTATGGCTACACCTTC
TRBJ2-5,.,TRBD2,TRBV4-2,CASSQEAGEEETQYF,TGTGCCAGCAGCCAAGAGGCGGGAGAAGAGGAGACCCAGTACTTC
TRBJ2-1,.,TRBD1,TRBV7-3,CASSAGQGLNYNEQFF,TGTGCCAGCAGCGCCGGACAGGGACTTAACTACAATGAGCAGTTCTTC
TRBJ1-3,.,TRBD1,TRBV19,CASSTGTEENTIYF,TGTGCCAGTAGTACTGGGACAGAAGAAAACACCATATATTTT
TRBJ2-7,few,TRBD2,TRBV2,CASSEIRVAGYSYEQYF,TGTGCCAGCAGTGAAATTAGGGTAGCGGGGTACTCCTACGAGCAGTACTTC
TRBJ1-5,.,.,TRBV2,CASSEAQRGQPQHF,TGTGCCAGCAGTGAAGCTCAACGGGGTCAGCCCCAGCATTTT
TRBJ1-4,.,.,TRBV27,CASSSHSTNEKLFF,TGTGCCAGCAGTTCCCATTCAACTAATGAAAAACTGTTTTTT
TRBJ2-3,.,.,TRBV27,CASSPTRLGGTQDTQYF,TGTGCCAGCAGTCCCACGCGGCTGGGGGGGACACAAGATACGCAGTATTTT
TRBJ1-2,.,TRBD1,TRBV27,CASSRYRDRGQGYTF,TGTGCCAGCAGTCGCTACCGGGACAGGGGGCAAGGCTACACCTTC
TRBJ1-5,few,TRBD1,TRBV5-8,CASSPGQKVPQPQHF,TGTGCCAGCAGCCCGGGACAGAAGGTCCCTCAGCCCCAGCATTTT
TRBJ2-7,few,.,TRBV6-1,CASSLEGPSGEQYF,TGTGCCAGCAGTCTGGAAGGGCCCTCGGGGGAGCAGTACTTC
TRBJ1-1,.,.,TRBV6-1,CASSVWTAMNTEAFF,TGTGCCAGCAGTGTATGGACAGCGATGAACACTGAAGCTTTCTTT
TRBJ2-1,.,.,TRBV4-3,CASSPYYPGGSYNEQFF,TGCGCCAGCAGCCCTTACTACCCAGGGGGGTCTTACAATGAGCAGTTCTTC
TRBJ1-5,few,TRBD1,TRBV7-6,CASSPGTGINQPQHF,TGTGCCAGCAGCCCCGGGACAGGAATCAATCAGCCCCAGCATTTT
TRBJ1-1,few,.,TRBV4-3,CASSQGPGGRGTEAFF,TGCGCCAGCAGCCAAGGGCCGGGAGGACGGGGGACTGAAGCTTTCTTT
TRBJ1-5,.,.,TRBV7-9,CASSLGTANQPQHF,TGTGCCAGCAGCTTAGGGACAGCGAATCAGCCCCAGCATTTT
TRBJ1-1,.,.,TRBV7-9,CASSPPGRNTEAFF,TGTGCCAGCAGCCCCCCGGGGAGGAACACTGAAGCTTTCTTT
TRBJ1-2,.,.,TRBV6-5,CASTARVGYGYTF,TGTGCCAGCACCGCCAGGGTCGGCTATGGCTACACCTTC
TRBJ2-7,.,.,TRBV6-1,CASSMRFYEQYF,TGTGCCAGCAGTATGAGGTTCTACGAGCAGTACTTC
TRBJ2-2,.,TRBD2,TRBV5-4,CASSSRGLAVSNTGELFF,TGTGCCAGCAGCTCCCGCGGACTAGCGGTTAGTAACACCGGGGAGCTGTTTTTT
TRBJ2-3,.,TRBD2,TRBV5-8,CASSKGLAPDTQYF,TGTGCCAGCAGCAAGGGACTAGCCCCAGATACGCAGTATTTT
TRBJ1-6,.,.,TRBV6-5,CASSYSKGVASPLHF,TGTGCCAGCAGTTACTCAAAGGGGGTGGCATCACCCCTCCACTTT
TRBJ1-2,.,.,TRBV5-1,CASSLTGIYGYTF,TGCGCCAGCAGCTTGACGGGAATCTATGGCTACACCTTC
TRBJ1-1,.,.,TRBV19,CASSIDQTSEAFF,TGTGCCAGTAGTATAGATCAAACATCTGAAGCTTTCTTT
TRBJ2-3,.,.,TRBV7-3,CASSQLVAGTQYF,TGTGCCAGCAGCCAACTCGTGGCGGGTACGCAGTATTTT
TRBJ2-3,.,.,TRBV5-6,CASSLSFTDTQYF,TGTGCCAGCAGCCTCTCGTTCACAGATACGCAGTATTTT
TRBJ1-6,.,.,TRBV9,CASSVGSDPTNSPLHF,TGTGCCAGCAGCGTAGGGAGCGACCCAACCAATTCACCCCTCCACTTT
TRBJ1-1,.,.,TRBV18,CASSPRTATEAFF,TGTGCCAGCTCACCCCGGACAGCCACTGAAGCTTTCTTT
TRBJ2-1,.,TRBD2,TRBV7-9,CASSPRLAALGEQFF,TGTGCCAGCAGCCCCCGACTAGCGGCCCTTGGTGAGCAGTTCTTC
TRBJ2-3,few,.,TRBV5-8,CASSLNRGASTDTQYF,TGTGCCAGCAGCTTGAATCGGGGGGCTAGCACAGATACGCAGTATTTT
TRBJ1-1,medium-sized,.,TRBV19,CASSLLDRIREAFF,TGTGCCAGTAGCCTACTGGACAGAATTCGTGAAGCTTTCTTT